These T cell receptor beta chains were read from a single sample in a study of blood T cell repertoires in COVID-19. The table came from immunoSEQ multiplex PCR; TCRdb's copy has only in-frame clones and leaves some out. The sample has about 160,000 clones, 70% to 80% seen once; the top ten hold roughly 8.6%. The sequencing sample was made of peripheral blood. The receptors derive from a man aged 60-69 years with acute or convalescent COVID-19. CDR3s include the opening cysteine and the closing phenylalanine or tryptophan. A D gene is named only where the DNA matches it firmly. Clone size appears in some rows only: once, few, many, or a class for an expanded clone.

TGTGCCACCAGTGTCGGGAGCCAAGAGACCCAGTACTTC,CATSVGSQETQYF,NA,NA,TRBJ2-5,TRBV24-1
TGCGCCAGCAGCTTGTTTAGCGGGGTAACAGATACGCAGTATTTT,CASSLFSGVTDTQYF,NA,TRBD2,TRBJ2-3,TRBV5-1
TGTGCCAGCAGTGAAGCGCTCGCAGGATCGGACGAGCAGTACTTC,CASSEALAGSDEQYF,NA,NA,TRBJ2-7,TRBV2
TGTGCCAGCAGCCGGACAGGGGATGAAAAACTGTTTTTT,CASSRTGDEKLFF,NA,TRBD1,TRBJ1-4,TRBV14
TGTGCCACCAGTGATTGGGGCGGACGCTCCTACAATGAGCAGTTCTTC,CATSDWGGRSYNEQFF,few,NA,TRBJ2-1,TRBV24-1
TGTGCCAGCAGCTCGTACGGCCAGGGGGCGGGCTATGGCTACACCTTC,CASSSYGQGAGYGYTF,NA,TRBD1,TRBJ1-2,TRBV5-6
TGTGCCACCAGGGACAGAACCGAGGTAGATACGCAGTATTTT,CATRDRTEVDTQYF,few,NA,TRBJ2-3,TRBV24-1
TGTGCCAGCACAAGTCGGACAAACACTGAAGCTTTCTTT,CASTSRTNTEAFF,NA,NA,TRBJ1-1,TRBV6-5
TGCGCCAGCAGCCAAGAGAACGCCCTCAGGACAGGGGAGCTGTTTTTT,CASSQENALRTGELFF,NA,NA,TRBJ2-2,TRBV4-1
TGTGCCAGCAGCGAGACTAGCGGGGAAGGTAAATCGAACACCGGGGAGCTGTTTTTT,CASSETSGEGKSNTGELFF,once,TRBD2,TRBJ2-2,TRBV9
TGTGCCAGCAGTTGGACAGGGTCGGGCGAAGGCTACACCTTC,CASSWTGSGEGYTF,NA,TRBD1,TRBJ1-2,TRBV7-8
TGCAGCGTTGAAGAAGGTGCTCTGGACTATGAGCAGTTCTTC,CSVEEGALDYEQFF,NA,NA,TRBJ2-1,TRBV29-1
TGTGCCTGGAGACTGGGGGCAGGTCTGGTTGATACGCAGTATTTT,CAWRLGAGLVDTQYF,NA,NA,TRBJ2-3,TRBV30
TGTGCCAGCAGCTTGGGACAGGGGACCGGGGAGCTGTTTTTT,CASSLGQGTGELFF,NA,TRBD1,TRBJ2-2,TRBV7-3
TGCGCCAGCAGCTTGACCCCGGGGAATGAAAAACTGTTTTTT,CASSLTPGNEKLFF,NA,NA,TRBJ1-4,TRBV5-1
TGTGCCAGCTCACTCTCTCGCAGCGGGGATGAAAAACTGTTTTTT,CASSLSRSGDEKLFF,NA,NA,TRBJ1-4,TRBV18
TGTGCCACCAGTGTCGAGGGGGGGAGCACAGATACGCAGTATTTT,CATSVEGGSTDTQYF,NA,NA,TRBJ2-3,TRBV24-1
TGTGCCAGCAGCTTAGAGTCTGGCCCCCCAGATACGCAGTATTTT,CASSLESGPPDTQYF,NA,NA,TRBJ2-3,TRBV11-1
TGCGCCAGCAGCCAGATATCAGGGGGCCCTGAAGCTTTCTTT,CASSQISGGPEAFF,NA,TRBD1,TRBJ1-1,TRBV5-1
TGTGCCAGCAGCCGCGGGAGGTACCAAGAGACCCAGTACTTC,CASSRGRYQETQYF,NA,TRBD2,TRBJ2-5,TRBV7-2
TGCGCCAGCAGTGTGAGGGTGGGGACTGAAGCTTTCTTT,CASSVRVGTEAFF,NA,NA,TRBJ1-1,TRBV10-1
TGTGCCAGCAGTTTTGGCAGGGGGACTTACGAGCAGTACTTC,CASSFGRGTYEQYF,NA,NA,TRBJ2-7,TRBV27
TGTGCCAGCAGAGGAACGGGCACCGGGGAGCTGTTTTTT,CASRGTGTGELFF,NA,NA,TRBJ2-2,TRBV12-3/TRBV12-4
TGTGCCAGCAGCAAACAGGGGGCCCCTAACTATGGCTACACCTTC,CASSKQGAPNYGYTF,NA,NA,TRBJ1-2,TRBV21-1
TGTGCCAGCTCAAACGGAGAGACCGAGCAGTACTTC,CASSNGETEQYF,once,NA,TRBJ2-7,TRBV18
TGTGCCAGCTCACCACTTCTCGGACTAGTTCGCGAGCAGTACTTC,CASSPLLGLVREQYF,NA,TRBD2,TRBJ2-7,TRBV18
TGTGCCAGCAGCTTACCTGGAGGCAATCAGCCCCAGCATTTT,CASSLPGGNQPQHF,few,NA,TRBJ1-5,TRBV11-2
TGTGCCAGCAGTGAATACGGACAGACGAACACTGAAGCTTTCTTT,CASSEYGQTNTEAFF,NA,NA,TRBJ1-1,TRBV25-1
TGCCCCCCTAATGAGCAGTTCTTC,CPPNEQFF,NA,NA,TRBJ2-1,TRBV11-2
TGTGCCAGCAGGGTAACAGGGTCAGATACGCAGTATTTT,CASRVTGSDTQYF,NA,NA,TRBJ2-3,TRBV6-5
TGTGCCAGCAGCCGAGACAGGGACTATGGCTACACCTTC,CASSRDRDYGYTF,NA,TRBD1,TRBJ1-2,TRBV7-9
TGCAGCGTTGAAAAGCAGGCCCTCTCCTACAATGAGCAGTTCTTC,CSVEKQALSYNEQFF,NA,NA,TRBJ2-1,TRBV29-1
TGTGCCAGTAGTATTCAACAGGCTCACACCGGGGAGCTGTTTTTT,CASSIQQAHTGELFF,NA,NA,TRBJ2-2,TRBV19
TGTGCCAGCAGCGCTGGGGGGACAGACCGTTATGGCTACACCTTC,CASSAGGTDRYGYTF,NA,TRBD1,TRBJ1-2,TRBV9
TGTGCCAGCAGCCCAGGGACAGTCAGGTTCGAGACCCAGTACTTC,CASSPGTVRFETQYF,NA,TRBD1,TRBJ2-5,TRBV7-2
TGTGCCAGCAGTTATAGGGGGGGCGATGGAAACACCATATATTTT,CASSYRGGDGNTIYF,NA,NA,TRBJ1-3,TRBV6-5
TGCAGCGTAAAAACCGGGTCACGCGCCGAGCAGTACTTC,CSVKTGSRAEQYF,few,NA,TRBJ2-7,TRBV29-1
TGTGCCAGCAGCCCCAGATGGGGGACAGGGGGAAACACTGAAGCTTTCTTT,CASSPRWGTGGNTEAFF,many,TRBD1,TRBJ1-1,TRBV9
TGTGCCAGCAGCTTACGACAGGGGGCCCTATACAATGAGCAGTTCTTC,CASSLRQGALYNEQFF,NA,TRBD1,TRBJ2-1,TRBV7-2
TGTGCCAGCAGTGACCCCGACATTTGGTGGGAGCAGTACTTC,CASSDPDIWWEQYF,NA,NA,TRBJ2-7,TRBV6-1
TGTGCCAGCAGCCCGACAGGGAGTGAAAAACTGTTTTTT,CASSPTGSEKLFF,NA,TRBD1,TRBJ1-4,TRBV6-5
TGTGCCAGTAGTGACAGGGGGAGCACAGATACGCAGTATTTT,CASSDRGSTDTQYF,once,TRBD1,TRBJ2-3,TRBV19
TGCGCCAGCAGCTTGGCCGGACTGGTGATAAGTTCACCCCTCCACTTT,CASSLAGLVISSPLHF,few,NA,TRBJ1-6,TRBV5-1
TGTGCCAGCAGCTTAGTCCAGGGTTCTGATTCACCCCTCCACTTT,CASSLVQGSDSPLHF,once,NA,TRBJ1-6,TRBV7-2
TGTGCCAGCAAGAGGGGGTTAGGTACTGAAGCTTTCTTT,CASKRGLGTEAFF,NA,NA,TRBJ1-1,TRBV6-5
TGTGCCAGCAGCCCCCTCGCGGGGGGTCAAGAGACCCAGTACTTC,CASSPLAGGQETQYF,NA,TRBD2,TRBJ2-5,TRBV27